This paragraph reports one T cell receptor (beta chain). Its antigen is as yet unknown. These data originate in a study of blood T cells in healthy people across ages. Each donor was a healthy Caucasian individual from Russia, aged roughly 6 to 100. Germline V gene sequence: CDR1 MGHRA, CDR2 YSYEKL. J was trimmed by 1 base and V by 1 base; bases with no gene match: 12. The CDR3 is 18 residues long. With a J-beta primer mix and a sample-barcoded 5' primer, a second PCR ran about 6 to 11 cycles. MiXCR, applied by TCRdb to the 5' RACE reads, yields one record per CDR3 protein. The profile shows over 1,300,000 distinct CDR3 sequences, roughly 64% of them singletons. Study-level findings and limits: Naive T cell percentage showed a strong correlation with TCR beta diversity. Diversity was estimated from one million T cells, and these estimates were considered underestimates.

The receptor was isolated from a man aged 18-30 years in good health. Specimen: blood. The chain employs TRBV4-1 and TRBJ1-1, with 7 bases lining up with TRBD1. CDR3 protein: CASSQVMSQDRENTEAFF. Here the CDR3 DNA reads TGCGCCAGCAGCCAAGTCATGAGTCAAGACAGGGAGAACACTGAAGCTTTCTTT.